This entry lists 30 T cell receptor beta chains sequenced from one sample in a study of shared clonotypes between healthy human individuals. The table came from immunoSEQ multiplex PCR; TCRdb's copy has only in-frame clones and leaves some out. The sample has roughly 2.5 million clones; approximately 94% are singletons. The sequenced sample consisted of naive CD4+ T cells sorted from blood. Noted subset: CD45RA+ positively selected. The receptors were sampled from a man between 18 and 35 years old in good health.

The chain recombines TRBV2 with TRBJ2-3; TRBD2 matches 7 bases. The CDR3 is 14 residues long. CDR1 is SNHLY, CDR2 FYNNEI, per germline. V gave up 8 bases and J gave up 4 bases; unmatched junction bases: 9. The CDR3 spells CASGRGGGADTQYF. CDR3 DNA: TGTGCCAGCGGTCGCGGCGGGGGAGCAGATACGCAGTATTTT.

The chain couples TRBV28 to TRBJ1-5; perhaps TRBD1 as D (6 bases). The CDR3 has 12 residues. Germline assignment: CDR1 MDHEN and CDR2 SYDVKM. V lost 6 bases and J 5 bases, leaving 8 bases between the germline ends. CDR3 DNA: TGTGCCAGCAGGGGGGCAGATCAGCCCCAGCATTTT. Translating gives CASRGADQPQHF.

The chain carries TRBV5-4 and TRBJ2-3; 11 bases are shared with TRBD2. This CDR3 spans 16 amino acids. Germline V CDR1 and CDR2: SGHNT, YYREEE (reference sequence). V shed 2 bases and J 5 bases; nucleotides not matched to a gene: 7. In nucleotides, the CDR3 is TGTGCCAGCAGCTTCTATAGCGGGGGGGATATAGATACGCAGTATTTT. Translated, it gives CASSFYSGGDIDTQYF.

The count of this clone is one. The chain couples TRBV27 to TRBJ2-7; weak D call: TRBD1 (8 bases). Deletions cut 3 bases from V and 4 bases from J, with 13 bases between. The CDR3 consists of 14 residues. Germline CDR1 MNHEY, CDR2 SMNVEV (reference sequence). The CDR3 sequence: CASSFGQGGYEQYF. CDR3 sequence (DNA): TGTGCCAGCAGTTTCGGACAGGGAGGGTACGAGCAGTACTTC.

This clone was detected only a few times. This sequence joins TRBV29-1 and TRBJ1-1; D unclear. This CDR3 spans 12 amino acids. V lost 6 bases and J 1 base, leaving 9 bases between the germline ends. Germline CDR1 is SQVTM and CDR2 is ANQGSEA. CDR3 DNA sequence: TGCAGCGTCCAGGTTACGAACACTGAAGCTTTCTTT. As protein: CSVQVTNTEAFF.

The V and J genes are TRBV7-8 and TRBJ1-5; D call uncertain. With 1 base removed from V and 5 bases from J, the gap between germline ends came to 12 bases. CDR1 is SGHVS and CDR2 is FQNEAQ in the germline V gene. CDR3 length: 15 residues. In DNA form, the CDR3 reads TGTGCCAGCAGCTTAGTCTTTAGGGCAGATCAGCCCCAGCATTTT. Translation: CASSLVFRADQPQHF.

The chain links TRBV6-1 to TRBJ2-3; TRBD2 is a possible D gene (6 bases). The CDR3 sequence is 14 residues long. The V gene lost 6 bases and the J gene lost 0 bases, with 10 bases spanning the gap. Germline V lookup: CDR1 MNHNS, CDR2 SASEGT. In DNA, the CDR3 is TGTGCCAGCAGGGCGGGGCCTAGCACAGATACGCAGTATTTT. Encoded protein: CASRAGPSTDTQYF.

This clone has more than one count but fewer than ten. The genes are TRBV5-4 and TRBJ1-6, with 7 bases identical to TRBD1. Germline V CDR1 and CDR2: SGHNT, YYREEE (reference sequence). The CDR3 consists of 16 residues. After removal of 3 bases from V and 3 bases from J, the junction contained 6 bases not matched to a gene. The CDR3 bases are TGTGCCAGCAGCTATGGACGGGACAGCTATAATTCACCCCTCCACTTT. Residues: CASSYGRDSYNSPLHF.

The chain uses TRBV28 and TRBJ2-7; 8 bases are a match to TRBD1. Looked up from germline, CDR1 is MDHEN and CDR2 is SYDVKM. V lost 4 bases to trimming and J lost 2 bases; unmatched junction nucleotides: 7. The CDR3 extends over 15 amino acids. CDR3 residues: CASSSRDRRPYEQYF. For the CDR3, the DNA is TGTGCCAGCAGTTCCCGGGACAGGCGCCCCTACGAGCAGTACTTC.

The chain uses TRBV9 and TRBJ2-5; the D gene could be TRBD1 or TRBD2 (6 bases each). Germline loops: CDR1 SGDLS, CDR2 YYNGEE. The V gene lost 0 bases and the J gene lost 5 bases, with 26 bases spanning the gap. The CDR3 has 19 amino acids. CDR3 sequence: CASSVGQDGGGGWVETQYF. In DNA form, the CDR3 reads TGTGCCAGCAGCGTAGGTCAAGATGGAGGGGGAGGTTGGGTGGAGACCCAGTACTTC. The variable domain in full, with the rest retrieved from reference TRBV9 and TRBJ2-5, is DSGVTQTPKHLITATGQRVTLRCSPRSGDLSVYWYQQSLDQGLQFLIQYYNGEERAKGNILERFSAQQFPDLHSELNLSSLELGDSALYFCASSVGQDGGGGWVETQYFGPGTRLLVL.

The chain has TRBV10-3 and TRBJ1-4, with 9 bases identical to TRBD1. Germline V gene data show CDR1 as ENHRY and CDR2 as SYGVKD. CDR3 length equals 14 residues. J lost 7 bases, V lost 10 bases, and 10 bases had no gene match. The CDR3 region has the DNA TGTGCCACCAAAGGAGGGACAGGGAGTGAAAAACTGTTTTTT. It yields the protein CATKGGTGSEKLFF.

The gene calls are TRBV5-3 and TRBJ2-1, with D uncertain. TRBV5-3 is an ORF; its function is uncertain. The CDR3 contains 15 residues. Trimming took 0 bases from V and 6 from J, leaving 13 bases between them. CDR3 sequence: CARSLGPLPSNEQFF. The CDR3 nucleotides read TGTGCCAGAAGCTTGGGGCCCCTGCCCTCCAATGAGCAGTTCTTC.

This rearrangement joins TRBV5-1 to TRBJ1-4, with 9 bases that match TRBD1. The junction had 7 bases not matched to a gene; V was cut back by 4 bases and J by 0 bases. Germline V gives CDR1 SGHRS, CDR2 YFSETQ. The CDR3 extends over 17 amino acids. CDR3: CASSPGQGRTTNEKLFF. The CDR3 bases are TGCGCCAGCAGCCCAGGACAGGGGAGGACAACTAATGAAAAACTGTTTTTT. Full variable domain (missing parts from reference TRBV5-1 and TRBJ1-4): KAGVTQTPRYLIKTRGQQVTLSCSPISGHRSVSWYQQTPGQGLQFLFEYFSETQRNKGNFPGRFSGRQFSNSRSEMNVSTLELGDSALYLCASSPGQGRTTNEKLFFGSGTQLSVL.

As regards this clone: Other DNA sequences in this sample translate to the same CDR3. This sequence joins TRBV19 and TRBJ2-7; TRBD2 matches 13 bases. Germline V gene lookup returns CDR1 LNHDA and CDR2 SQIVND (reference sequence). After removal of 7 bases from V and 3 bases from J, the junction contained 3 bases not matched to a gene. The CDR3 consists of 14 residues. CDR3 amino acids: CASTRTSGSYEQYF. As DNA, the CDR3 is TGTGCCAGTACCCGGACTAGCGGGAGCTACGAGCAGTACTTC.

The chain carries TRBV27 and TRBJ2-3; D may be TRBD1 or TRBD2 (6 bases each). CDR1 and CDR2 from the germline V gene are MNHEY and SMNVEV (reference sequence). This CDR3 has 14 amino acids. V was pared by 8 bases and J by 5 bases, with 17 bases between. CDR3 region: CASRPWGAVDTQYF. The CDR3 DNA reads as TGTGCCAGCCGCCCATGGGGGGCCGTAGATACGCAGTATTTT.

The chain links TRBV18 to TRBJ1-1; no definite D call. V shed 2 bases and J shed 11 bases, with 15 bases lying between them. This CDR3 is 13 amino acids long. Germline CDR1 and CDR2: KGHSH and LQKENI. The chain's CDR3 is CASSPGSQSQAFF. For the CDR3, the DNA is TGTGCCAGCTCACCAGGGAGCCAGTCTCAGGCTTTCTTT.

This clone was observed once. The V call is TRBV11-3, the J call TRBJ2-3; 8 bases agree with TRBD2. The CDR3 has 16 amino acids. Germline loops: CDR1 SGHNT, CDR2 YENEEA. Germline trimming cut 2 bases from V and 4 bases from J; bases unmatched to any gene: 8. The CDR3 nucleotides are TGTGCCAGCAGCTTACGGGGGGGCCAATGGGCAGATACGCAGTATTTT. As protein: CASSLRGGQWADTQYF.

In this sample, this clone turned up a few times. This CDR3 is also generated by other DNA sequences in the sample. Written as DNA, the CDR3 is TGCGCCAGCAGCCCCGGGACAGCCTATGGCTACACCTTC. Protein: CASSPGTAYGYTF. The chain employs TRBV5-1 and TRBJ1-2; 7 nucleotides align to TRBD1. The CDR3 loop spans 13 amino acids. From germline, CDR1 is SGHRS and CDR2 YFSETQ. V lost 4 bases and J lost 4; bases outside the gene matches: 4. The complete variable domain, with remaining parts taken from reference TRBV5-1 and TRBJ1-2, reads KAGVTQTPRYLIKTRGQQVTLSCSPISGHRSVSWYQQTPGQGLQFLFEYFSETQRNKGNFPGRFSGRQFSNSRSEMNVSTLELGDSALYLCASSPGTAYGYTFGSGTRLTVV.

Here the CDR3 DNA reads TGTGCCAGCTCACCATCAGGCGGGGGCCTCCAAAACATTCAGTACTTC. Translation gives CASSPSGGGLQNIQYF. J is TRBJ2-4 and V is TRBV18; TRBD2 is a possible D gene (7 bases). The germline CDR1 and CDR2 sequences are KGHSH and LQKENI. The CDR3 has 16 amino acids. V shed 2 bases and J shed 5 bases, with 16 bases lying between them.

The chain couples TRBV28 to TRBJ1-6, with 8 bases fitting TRBD1. Germline V gene sequence: CDR1 MDHEN, CDR2 SYDVKM. This CDR3 is built from 15 residues. J lost 10 bases, V lost 9 bases, and 14 bases had no gene match. CDR3: CASNGGQGFGSPLHF. Written as DNA, the CDR3 is TGTGCCAGTAACGGCGGACAGGGTTTTGGATCACCCCTCCACTTT.

The rearrangement joins TRBV9 to TRBJ2-1; TRBD2 matches 10 bases. CDR3 length: 15 amino acids. Germline V CDR1 and CDR2: SGDLS, YYNGEE. V gave up 4 bases and J gave up 8 bases; unmatched junction bases: 9. The CDR3 DNA reads as TGTGCCAGCAGCATCCAGTCTAGCGGGAGTCATGAGCAGTTCTTC. The encoded protein is CASSIQSSGSHEQFF.

This rearrangement joins TRBV6-5 to TRBJ2-7, with a weak D call TRBD1 (6 bases). V lost 6 bases to trimming and J lost 4 bases, with 13 bases between them. The CDR3 length is 13 residues. Germline V gene sequence: CDR1 MNHEY, CDR2 SVGAGI. The CDR3: CASRRDKIYEQYF. The CDR3 coding sequence is TGTGCCAGCAGAAGGGACAAGATATACGAGCAGTACTTC.

The chain is built from TRBV13 and TRBJ2-7; D ambiguous. CDR3 length: 14 residues. CDR1 and CDR2 from the germline V gene are PRHDT and FYEKMQ (reference sequence). V was clipped by 0 bases and J by 0 bases, with 6 bases between them. The CDR3 DNA reads as TGTGCCAGCAGCTTAGGGTCGCCCTCCTACGAGCAGTACTTC. Amino acids: CASSLGSPSYEQYF.

The rearrangement uses TRBV2 and TRBJ1-5, with D possibly being TRBD1 (6 bases). Germline loops: CDR1 SNHLY, CDR2 FYNNEI. The length of the CDR3 is 14 residues. V was shortened by 4 bases and J by 4 bases, with 11 bases between the two germline ends. The CDR3 here is CASSGSQGNQPQHF. DNA of the CDR3: TGTGCCAGCAGTGGATCACAGGGTAATCAGCCCCAGCATTTT.

A single count supports this clone. The V gene is TRBV14, the J gene TRBJ2-1; D might be TRBD1 (6 bases). Germline CDR1 reads SGHDN; CDR2 reads FVKESK. The CDR3 sequence is 16 residues long. V was cut by 0 bases and J by 2 bases, with 11 bases left in between. CDR3 sequence reads: CASSQDIRGAYNEQFF. CDR3 nucleotide sequence: TGTGCCAGCAGCCAAGATATCAGGGGAGCCTACAATGAGCAGTTCTTC.

This rearrangement joins TRBV18 to TRBJ2-7, with 8 bases fitting TRBD2. The CDR3 runs 15 residues. The germline CDR1 and CDR2 sequences are KGHSH and LQKENI. The V segment lost 2 bases and the J segment 1 base; nucleotides outside the gene matches: 4. The CDR3 DNA reads TGTGCCAGCTCACCAGTGGCGGGAGGTTCCTACGAGCAGTACTTC. Protein product: CASSPVAGGSYEQYF.

About this clone: This sample also contains other DNA sequences that code for the same CDR3. The chain has TRBV18 and TRBJ2-7; 12 bases fit TRBD1. The junction had 6 bases not matched to a gene; V was cut back by 3 bases and J by 6 bases. CDR1 is KGHSH and CDR2 is LQKENI in the germline V gene. CDR3 length: 15 residues. The CDR3 region is CASSPTGTGGGEQYF. The DNA of the CDR3 is TGTGCCAGCTCACCCACCGGGACAGGGGGCGGCGAGCAGTACTTC.

This clone was recorded once. The CDR3 is CASSAGGNSNEKLFF. The CDR3, as DNA: TGTGCCAGCAGCGCAGGGGGAAATTCTAATGAAAAACTGTTTTTT. The chain joins TRBV28 to TRBJ1-4; 7 nucleotides line up with TRBD1. The V gene end was trimmed by 6 bases and the J gene end by 3 bases; junction bases not matched to a gene: 7. The CDR3 totals 15 residues. Germline CDR1 is MDHEN and CDR2 is SYDVKM.

A remark on this clone: This CDR3 is also generated by other DNA sequences in the sample. This chain joins TRBV6-5 and TRBJ1-2; 7 bases match TRBD1. Trimming removed 5 bases from V and 4 bases from J; junction bases left unmatched: 4. This CDR3 comprises 13 residues. Germline V gives CDR1 MNHEY, CDR2 SVGAGI. The chain's CDR3 is CASSPGTVYGYTF. The CDR3 DNA reads TGTGCCAGCAGTCCCGGGACAGTCTATGGCTACACCTTC.

The chain links TRBV11-2 to TRBJ2-3; D unclear. Looked up from germline, CDR1 is SGHAT and CDR2 is FQNNGV. Trimming took off 4 bases at V and 7 bases at J, with 9 bases between the two ends. The CDR3 has 12 amino acids. CDR3 loop: CASSSDLYTQYF. CDR3 coding DNA: TGTGCCAGCAGCTCCGACCTTTATACGCAGTATTTT. The entire variable domain, with the rest obtained from reference TRBV11-2 and TRBJ2-3, is as follows: EAGVAQSPRYKIIEKRQSVAFWCNPISGHATLYWYQQILGQGPKLLIQFQNNGVVDDSQLPKDRFSAERLKGVDSTLKIQPAKLEDSAVYLCASSSDLYTQYFGPGTRLTVL.